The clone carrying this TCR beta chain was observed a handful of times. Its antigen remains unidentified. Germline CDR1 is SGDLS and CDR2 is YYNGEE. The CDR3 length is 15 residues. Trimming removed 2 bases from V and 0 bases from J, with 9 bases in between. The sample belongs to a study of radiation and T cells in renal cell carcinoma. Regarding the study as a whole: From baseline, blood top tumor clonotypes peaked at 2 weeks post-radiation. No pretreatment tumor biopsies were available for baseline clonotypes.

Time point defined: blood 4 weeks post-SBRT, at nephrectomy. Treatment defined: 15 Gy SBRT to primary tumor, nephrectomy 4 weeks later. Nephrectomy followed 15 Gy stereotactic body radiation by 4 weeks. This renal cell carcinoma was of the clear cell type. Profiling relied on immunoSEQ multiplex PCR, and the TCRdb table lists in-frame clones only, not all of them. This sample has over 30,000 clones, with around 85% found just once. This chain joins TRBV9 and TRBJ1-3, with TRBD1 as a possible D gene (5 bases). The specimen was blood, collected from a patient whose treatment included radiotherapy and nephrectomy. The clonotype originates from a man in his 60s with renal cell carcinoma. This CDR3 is CASSVTVNSGNTIYF. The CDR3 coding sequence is TGTGCCAGCAGCGTGACAGTTAACTCTGGAAACACCATATATTTT.